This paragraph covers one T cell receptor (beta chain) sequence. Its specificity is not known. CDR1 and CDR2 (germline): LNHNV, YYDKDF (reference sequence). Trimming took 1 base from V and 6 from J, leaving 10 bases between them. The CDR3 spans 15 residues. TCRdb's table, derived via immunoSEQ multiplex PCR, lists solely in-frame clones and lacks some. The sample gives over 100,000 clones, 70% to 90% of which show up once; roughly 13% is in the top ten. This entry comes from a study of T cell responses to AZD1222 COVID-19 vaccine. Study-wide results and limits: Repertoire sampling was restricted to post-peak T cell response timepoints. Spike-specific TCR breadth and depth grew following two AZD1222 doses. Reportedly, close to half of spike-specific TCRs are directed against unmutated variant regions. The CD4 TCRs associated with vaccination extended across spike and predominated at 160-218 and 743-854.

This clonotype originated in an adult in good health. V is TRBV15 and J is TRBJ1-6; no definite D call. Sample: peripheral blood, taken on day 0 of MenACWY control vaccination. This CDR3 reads CATSRAYTLNSPLHF. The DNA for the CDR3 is TGTGCCACCAGCAGAGCATATACTCTTAATTCACCCCTCCACTTT.